The T cell receptor beta chain under discussion was sequenced for a study of T cell repertoires in cytomegalovirus infection. Whole-study context: Shared public TCR beta signatures pointed to both CMV infection and a matching HLA type.

TCRdb analysed the reads with MiXCR anew, one entry per CDR3 protein. The repertoire holds tens of thousands of distinct CDR3 sequences, about 20% seen once, with about a fifth in the top ten. Germline V gives CDR1 SGHDT, CDR2 YYEEEE. Trimming shortened V by 2 bases and J by 1 base, and 15 bases separated the two germline ends. This CDR3 region has 17 residues. Comment on this clonotype: The target antigen is unknown.

The receptor's source is a human donor in good health (CMV status not recorded). Some clones in this sample may be carry-over from other donors' samples. V gene TRBV5-6 combines with J gene TRBJ2-2; a possible D gene is TRBD2 (6 bases). What was sequenced was PBMCs, sequenced either directly or after in vitro stimulation (not recorded which). CDR3 in amino acids: CASSFAFPGVNTGELFF. The CDR3 nucleotides read TGTGCCAGCAGCTTTGCATTTCCGGGAGTGAACACCGGGGAGCTGTTTTTT.